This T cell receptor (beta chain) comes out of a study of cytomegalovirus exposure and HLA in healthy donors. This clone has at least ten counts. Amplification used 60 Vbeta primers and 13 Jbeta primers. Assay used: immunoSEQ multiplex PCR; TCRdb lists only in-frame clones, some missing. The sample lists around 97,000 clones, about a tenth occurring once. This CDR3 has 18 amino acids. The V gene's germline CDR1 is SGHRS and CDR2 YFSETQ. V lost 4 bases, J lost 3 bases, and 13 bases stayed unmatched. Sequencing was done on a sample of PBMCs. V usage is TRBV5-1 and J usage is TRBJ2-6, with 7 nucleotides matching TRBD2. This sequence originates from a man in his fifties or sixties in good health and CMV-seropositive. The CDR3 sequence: CASSRVGRGVHGANVLTF. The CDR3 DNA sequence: TGCGCCAGCAGCCGGGTTGGGAGGGGAGTCCATGGGGCCAACGTCCTGACTTTC.